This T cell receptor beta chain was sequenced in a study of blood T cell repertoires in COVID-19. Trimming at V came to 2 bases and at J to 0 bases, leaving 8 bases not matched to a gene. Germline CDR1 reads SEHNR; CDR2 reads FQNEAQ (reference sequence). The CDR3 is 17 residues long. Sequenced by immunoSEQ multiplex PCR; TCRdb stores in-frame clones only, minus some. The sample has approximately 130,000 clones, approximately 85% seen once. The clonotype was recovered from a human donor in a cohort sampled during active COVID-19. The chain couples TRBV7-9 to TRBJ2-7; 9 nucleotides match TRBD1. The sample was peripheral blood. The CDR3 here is CASSLPKSGQGSYEQYF. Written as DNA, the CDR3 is TGTGCCAGCAGCTTACCGAAATCGGGACAGGGCTCCTACGAGCAGTACTTC.